Described below is a single T cell receptor (beta chain) sequence and its context. Its antigen is unknown. This entry comes from a study of cytomegalovirus exposure and HLA in healthy donors. Findings and caveats of the study: A later analysis found that most CMV-associated TCR beta chains appeared HLA-restricted. Later work showed greater clonal expansion in HLA-associated TCR beta chains than in equally common others. While the bulk of TCR sequences proved rare, some public TCRs turned up in many donors. Reported results showed that the classifier diagnosed cytomegalovirus status with high specificity and sensitivity.

In the PCR, 60 Vbeta and 13 Jbeta primers were used. Using immunoSEQ multiplex PCR, the repertoire was profiled, and TCRdb retains in-frame clones only, with some absent. Of about 130,000 clones listed, roughly 80% were seen once; the top ten hold approximately 1.2%. The sample taken for sequencing was PBMCs. The TCR sequence derives from a boy between 10 and 17 years old in good health and CMV-seronegative.

CDR3 DNA: TGTGCCAGTAGTATGGGGGGGAAAGCTTTCTTT. It specifies CASSMGGKAFF. The gene calls are TRBV19 and TRBJ1-1; a possible D gene is TRBD1 (5 bases). Germline-derived CDR1 and CDR2 are LNHDA and SQIVND (reference sequence). V was shortened by 3 bases and J by 9 bases, with 8 bases between the two germline ends. CDR3 size: 11 residues.